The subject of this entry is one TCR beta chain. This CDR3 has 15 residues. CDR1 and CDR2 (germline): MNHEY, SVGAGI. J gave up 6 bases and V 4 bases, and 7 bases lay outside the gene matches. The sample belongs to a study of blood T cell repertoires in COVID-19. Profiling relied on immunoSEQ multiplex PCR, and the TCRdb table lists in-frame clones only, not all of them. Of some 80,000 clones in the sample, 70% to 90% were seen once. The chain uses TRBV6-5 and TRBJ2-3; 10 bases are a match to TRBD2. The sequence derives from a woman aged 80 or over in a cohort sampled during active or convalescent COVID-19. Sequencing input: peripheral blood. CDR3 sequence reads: CASSSSGSTRDTQYF. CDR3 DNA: TGTGCCAGCAGTTCTAGCGGGAGTACCCGGGATACGCAGTATTTT.